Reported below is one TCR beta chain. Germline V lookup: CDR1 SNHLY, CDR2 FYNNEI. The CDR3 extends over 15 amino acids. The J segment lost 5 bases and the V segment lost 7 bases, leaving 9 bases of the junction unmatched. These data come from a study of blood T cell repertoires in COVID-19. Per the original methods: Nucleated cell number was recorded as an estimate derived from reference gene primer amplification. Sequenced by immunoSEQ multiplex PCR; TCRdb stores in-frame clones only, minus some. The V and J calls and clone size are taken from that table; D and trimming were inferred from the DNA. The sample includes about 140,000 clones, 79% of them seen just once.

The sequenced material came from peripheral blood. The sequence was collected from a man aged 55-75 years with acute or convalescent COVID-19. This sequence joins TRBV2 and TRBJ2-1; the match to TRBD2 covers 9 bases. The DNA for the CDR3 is TGTGCCAGCACTGAGACTAGCGGACACAACAATGAGCAGTTCTTC. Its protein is CASTETSGHNNEQFF.